The 7 T cell receptor beta chains below were found in one sample sequenced in a study of glioma-infiltrating T cells after dendritic cell vaccination. Sequencing was performed with immunoSEQ multiplex PCR; in TCRdb, only in-frame clones are kept and a portion is missing. The sample has 55,000 to 70,000 clones, 75% to 90% seen once. Specimen: blood, collected before dendritic cell vaccination. These receptors came from a human donor with glioblastoma.

This clone was recorded a few times. The chain employs TRBV21-1 and TRBJ2-1; the D call of TRBD2 is as the table states it, not checked on the DNA. TRBV21-1 is given as a pseudogene. The CDR3 sequence is 13 residues long. In nucleotides, the CDR3 is TGTGCCAGCAGCAGAAAGGGGCGACGGGGGAAGTTCTTC. Translated: CASSRKGRRGKFF.

This clone was seen more than once but under ten times. At one end the junction does not follow the germline gene, possibly because of a read error. The J gene is TRBJ2-7, the V gene TRBV5-1; 10 positions match TRBD1. The CDR3 has 13 amino acids. CDR1 is SGHRS, CDR2 YFSETQ, per germline. The CDR3 DNA is TGCGCCAGCAGATTGGGACAGGGGCCCGAGCAGTACTTC. Translating gives CASRLGQGPEQYF.

This sequence joins TRBV10-1 and TRBJ2-5; no definite D call. Germline V CDR1 and CDR2: WNHNN, SYGVQD (reference sequence). This CDR3 contains 12 residues. Trimming removed 5 bases from V and 5 bases from J, with 9 bases in between. CDR3 in amino acids: CASSQYKETQYF. CDR3 coding DNA: TGCGCCAGCAGTCAATACAAGGAGACCCAGTACTTC.

On this clone: Other DNA sequences within the sample encode an identical CDR3. The chain recombines TRBV28 with TRBJ1-5; D gene uncertain. V dropped 2 bases and J dropped 2 bases, with 10 bases sitting between them. The CDR3 covers 15 residues. CDR1 and CDR2 from the germline V gene are MDHEN and SYDVKM. CDR3 DNA sequence: TGTGCCAGCAGTTTAAGCGGGCAGGGCAATCAGCCCCAGCATTTT. Its translation: CASSLSGQGNQPQHF.

The count of this clone is one. This chain connects TRBV7-8 to TRBJ1-1; 8 positions match TRBD1. Per the germline V gene, CDR1 is SGHVS and CDR2 is FQNEAQ. The CDR3 totals 18 residues. With V trimmed by 0 bases and J by 0 bases, 9 bases remained unmatched. The chain's CDR3 is CASSLAGTGLGLNTEAFF. The CDR3 DNA reads as TGTGCCAGCAGCTTAGCGGGGACAGGATTGGGCCTGAACACTGAAGCTTTCTTT.

This clone showed up just a few times. V and J are TRBV30 and TRBJ1-6; the D gene is possibly TRBD1 (6 bases). This CDR3 has 15 residues. Germline V CDR1 and CDR2: GTSNPN, SVGIG (reference sequence). Between the trimmed V and J ends, which lost 0 bases and 9 bases, there was a span of 15 bases. The chain's CDR3 is CAWSVPKTGPSPLHF. CDR3 DNA: TGTGCCTGGAGTGTACCTAAGACAGGACCTTCACCCCTCCACTTT.

The rearrangement uses TRBV5-1 and TRBJ1-2; TRBD1 aligns across 12 bases. The ends lost 4 bases at V and 8 bases at J; junction bases unmatched: 9. This CDR3 contains 15 residues. Germline V CDR1 and CDR2: SGHRS, YFSETQ. The DNA of the CDR3 is TGCGCCAGCAGCCACGTGACCGGGACAGGGGGCGGCTACACCTTC. Protein: CASSHVTGTGGGYTF. Full variable domain (rest looked up from reference TRBV5-1 and TRBJ1-2): KAGVTQTPRYLIKTRGQQVTLSCSPISGHRSVSWYQQTPGQGLQFLFEYFSETQRNKGNFPGRFSGRQFSNSRSEMNVSTLELGDSALYLCASSHVTGTGGGYTFGSGTRLTVV.